This T cell receptor beta chain was captured by sequencing in a study of cytomegalovirus exposure and HLA in healthy donors. Germline CDR1 is MNHNY and CDR2 is SVGAGI (reference sequence). V lost 11 bases, J lost 3 bases, and 12 bases lay in between. This CDR3 region has 12 residues. Here immunoSEQ multiplex PCR was the method, and the copy in TCRdb shows in-frame clones only, minus some. The sample shows roughly 260,000 clones, about 83% of them seen only once. The gene calls are TRBV6-6 and TRBJ2-3; a weak D match, TRBD2 (5 bases). The sequence came from a man between 18 and 29 years old in good health and CMV-seronegative. Sequenced material: PBMCs. CDR3 sequence reads: CAEGVGTDTQYF. The CDR3 DNA reads TGTGCCGAGGGTGTAGGGACAGATACGCAGTATTTT.